A single sample gave rise to the 14 T cell receptor beta chains below, sequenced in a study of blood T cell repertoires in COVID-19 (dated by TCRdb to 2020 to 2022). Library prep was done by the immunoSEQ multiplex PCR assay. Here the immuneACCESS table is served through TCRdb, limited to in-frame sequences with V and J called. Missing clones are a known gap in these copies; in checked studies unresolved V genes cover under half, and the rest lacks a known reason. A total of about 200,000 clones appear in this sample, about 88% of them only once. The ten biggest clones cover around 6.6% of the sample. What was sequenced was peripheral blood. All receptors derive from a woman aged 40 to 55 who had recovered from COVID-19.

CDR3 bases: TGTGCCAGCTCGGAGGGGACTGAAGCTTTCTTT. This encodes CASSEGTEAFF. The rearrangement uses TRBV12-3 or TRBV12-4 and TRBJ1-1; maybe TRBD1 (5 bases). V was clipped by 8 bases and J by 5 bases, with 9 bases between them. There are 11 residues in the CDR3.

The chain joins TRBV19 to TRBJ2-5, with TRBD1 identical over 9 bases. The V and J ends lost 5 bases and 5 bases, in that order; junction bases with no gene match: 12. The CDR3 spans 16 residues. The V gene's germline CDR1 is LNHDA and CDR2 SQIVND (reference sequence). The CDR3 nucleotides are TGTGCCAGTAGTGCCGGGGACAGGGAGAACGGCGAGACCCAGTACTTC. The encoded protein is CASSAGDRENGETQYF.

This clone was found once. CDR3 sequence: CASSLALSGISYEQYF. CDR3 DNA: TGTGCCAGCAGCTTAGCGCTGAGCGGGATCTCCTACGAGCAGTACTTC. This chain joins TRBV7-8 and TRBJ2-7; 7 nucleotides line up with TRBD2. V was pared by 0 bases and J by 0 bases, with 5 bases of the junction left unmatched. The germline V gene has CDR1 SGHVS and CDR2 FQNEAQ. The CDR3 spans 16 residues.

The chain has TRBV11-3 and TRBJ2-3; 12 nucleotides align to TRBD2. The germline gives CDR1 SGHNT, CDR2 YENEEA. Trimming at V came to 4 bases and at J to 0 bases, leaving 8 bases not matched to a gene. The CDR3 totals 18 residues. The CDR3 reads CASSSLAGGEPSTDTQYF. The CDR3 region has the DNA TGTGCCAGCAGCTCACTAGCGGGAGGCGAACCAAGCACAGATACGCAGTATTTT.

The rearrangement uses TRBV9 and TRBJ2-3; 10 nucleotides agree with TRBD2. The germline gives CDR1 SGDLS, CDR2 YYNGEE. V gave up 2 bases and J gave up 5 bases; unmatched junction bases: 8. The CDR3 is 16 residues long. CDR3 loop: CASSVGSGRGGDTQYF. The CDR3 DNA reads as TGTGCCAGCAGCGTGGGGAGCGGGAGGGGCGGAGATACGCAGTATTTT. The whole variable domain, filled in from reference TRBV9 and TRBJ2-3, reads DSGVTQTPKHLITATGQRVTLRCSPRSGDLSVYWYQQSLDQGLQFLIQYYNGEERAKGNILERFSAQQFPDLHSELNLSSLELGDSALYFCASSVGSGRGGDTQYFGPGTRLTVL.

This clone was counted only a few times. V is TRBV14 and J is TRBJ2-5; D unclear. The CDR3 spans 12 residues. Looked up from germline, CDR1 is SGHDN and CDR2 is FVKESK. The ends were cut back, 2 bases at V and 7 bases at J, with 8 bases in the middle. CDR3 bases: TGTGCCAGCAGCCAACGAGCTGCGACCCAGTACTTC. Its translation is CASSQRAATQYF.

V and J are TRBV5-6 and TRBJ2-4; possible D gene TRBD1, 5 bases. Germline loops: CDR1 SGHDT, CDR2 YYEEEE. V lost 2 bases and J 0 bases, leaving 9 bases between the germline ends. This CDR3 is built from 15 residues. As DNA, the CDR3 is TGTGCCAGCAGCTTTGCAGGGCCAGCCAAAAACATTCAGTACTTC. It specifies CASSFAGPAKNIQYF.

The gene calls are TRBV12-5 and TRBJ1-6; tentatively, D is TRBD1 (5 bases). Germline loops: CDR1 LGHNT, CDR2 FRNRAP. This CDR3 is built from 14 residues. Trimming pared 7 bases from V and 8 bases from J, leaving 15 bases between. The CDR3 loop is CASVPSPGDSPLHF. The DNA of the CDR3 is TGTGCTAGTGTCCCCTCCCCGGGGGATTCACCCCTCCACTTT.

CDR3 sequence: CASSPWTGGLMDTEAFF. CDR3 nucleotides: TGTGCCAGCAGTCCCTGGACAGGGGGCCTTATGGACACTGAAGCTTTCTTT. The rearrangement uses TRBV6-2 or TRBV6-3 and TRBJ1-1, with 11 positions matching TRBD1. The germline V gene has CDR1 MNHEY and CDR2 SVGEGT. The CDR3 is 17 amino acids. J gave up 3 bases and V 5 bases, and 11 bases lay outside the gene matches.

This chain links TRBV19 with TRBJ2-7; weak D call: TRBD2 (6 bases). Trimming pared 1 base from V and 4 bases from J, leaving 14 bases between. There are 15 residues in the CDR3. Germline values: CDR1 LNHDA, CDR2 SQIVND (reference sequence). The CDR3 here is CASSIGREWKYEQYF. CDR3 nucleotide sequence: TGTGCCAGTAGTATAGGCCGGGAGTGGAAATACGAGCAGTACTTC.

The chain recombines TRBV6-5 with TRBJ2-7, with TRBD2 identical over 7 bases. J lost 0 bases, V lost 6 bases, and 8 bases had no gene match. The germline V gene has CDR1 MNHEY and CDR2 SVGAGI. The CDR3 length is 15 residues. The DNA for the CDR3 is TGTGCCAGCAGCCCGAGGGAGCGGGACTCCTACGAGCAGTACTTC. Translating it yields CASSPRERDSYEQYF.

J is TRBJ1-1 and V is TRBV7-2; the D gene is possibly TRBD1 (6 bases). The germline V gene encodes CDR1 SGHTA and CDR2 FQGNSA. V was pared by 7 bases and J by 0 bases, with 12 bases between. This CDR3 has 14 amino acids. This CDR3 is CASTQQGVNTEAFF. The CDR3 nucleotides are TGTGCCAGCACCCAACAGGGAGTGAACACTGAAGCTTTCTTT.

V gene TRBV29-1 combines with J gene TRBJ2-7; tentatively, D is TRBD1 (6 bases). The CDR3 sequence is 12 residues long. The ends were cut back, 5 bases at V and 5 bases at J, with 13 bases in the middle. Germline V CDR1 and CDR2: SQVTM, ANQGSEA. The CDR3 DNA sequence: TGCAGCGTTCTTCAACAGGGTAACGAGCAGTACTTC. Protein: CSVLQQGNEQYF.

The chain has TRBV15 and TRBJ1-1, with a tentative D call TRBD1 (6 bases). The CDR3 runs to 12 residues. The V and J ends lost 10 bases and 5 bases respectively, with 14 bases between them. Germline CDR1 reads LNHNV; CDR2 reads YYDKDF (reference sequence). The CDR3, as DNA: TGTGCCATCAGTCACAGGGATACTGAAGCTTTCTTT. This encodes CAISHRDTEAFF.